One sample yielded the 21 T cell receptor beta chains listed below, sequenced in a study of OX40 agonist ivuxolimab in advanced cancers. Measured with immunoSEQ multiplex PCR; TCRdb has only the in-frame clones, and not every one. Found here are more than 70,000 clones, 65% to 85% of them singletons; the top ten hold about 5%. Sequenced material: CD4+ or CD8+ T cells sorted from blood, taken in a trial of the OX40 agonist ivuxolimab. These TCRs come from an adult with an advanced solid tumor such as melanoma, head and neck, liver or kidney cancer.

This chain uses TRBV7-2 with TRBJ1-1; D call uncertain. The CDR3 runs to 14 residues. V lost 5 bases and J 5 bases, leaving 15 bases between the germline ends. CDR1 is SGHTA, CDR2 FQGNSA, per germline. The CDR3 spells CASSLARAVTEAFF. CDR3 DNA sequence: TGTGCCAGCAGCCTCGCCCGGGCCGTAACTGAAGCTTTCTTT.

The gene calls are TRBV7-2 and TRBJ1-5, with TRBD1 as a possible D gene (6 bases). The CDR3 covers 15 residues. CDR1 and CDR2 from the germline V gene are SGHTA and FQGNSA. V was shortened by 4 bases and J by 7 bases, with 17 bases between the two germline ends. CDR3 nucleotide sequence: TGTGCCAGCAGCTACCTTGGGGGCCACGGACAGCCCCAGCATTTT. Translating gives CASSYLGGHGQPQHF.

The V and J genes are TRBV6-1 and TRBJ2-5; D gene unclear. The DNA end lines up better with TRBJ2-7; the J call may be wrong. Per germline, CDR1 MNHNS and CDR2 SASEGT. This CDR3 contains 12 residues. CDR3 protein: CASRALSYEQYF. In nucleotides, the CDR3 is TGTGCCAGCAGGGCCCTTTCCTACGAGCAGTACTTC.

The chain links TRBV20-1 to TRBJ2-7; tentatively, D is TRBD2 (7 bases). This CDR3 is 11 amino acids long. Germline V gene sequence: CDR1 DFQATT, CDR2 SNEGSKA (reference sequence). Trimming took off 5 bases at V and 6 bases at J, with 11 bases between the two ends. CDR3 in DNA: TGCAGTGCTCCGCGGGGGCTCGAGCAGTACTTC. Protein product: CSAPRGLEQYF.

In this sample, this clone turned up a few times. The rearrangement links TRBV30 to TRBJ2-5; 7 bases are a match to TRBD2. Germline assignment: CDR1 GTSNPN and CDR2 SVGIG (reference sequence). This CDR3 has 13 amino acids. The junction had 8 bases not matched to a gene; V was cut back by 5 bases and J by 5 bases. CDR3 nucleotides: TGTGCCTGGGCGGGGGTCCGATGGGAGACCCAGTACTTC. Translated, it gives CAWAGVRWETQYF.

This clone came up once. The V and J genes are TRBV18 and TRBJ2-1; perhaps TRBD1 as D (7 bases). The CDR3 length is 15 residues. The germline V and J ends were trimmed by 5 bases and 4 bases, with 15 bases remaining between them. CDR1 is KGHSH, CDR2 LQKENI, per germline. CDR3 nucleotides: TGTGCCAGCTCAGCGACAGGGCGGGGATACAATGAGCAGTTCTTC. As protein: CASSATGRGYNEQFF. The variable domain in full, with the rest retrieved from reference TRBV18 and TRBJ2-1, is NAGVMQNPRHLVRRRGQEARLRCSPMKGHSHVYWYRQLPEEGLKFMVYLQKENIIDESGMPKERFSAEFPKEGPSILRIQQVVRGDSAAYFCASSATGRGYNEQFFGPGTRLTVL.

As concerns this clone: The junction shows a germline mismatch at one end, possibly a read error. The chain joins TRBV6-1 to TRBJ1-2; 9 nucleotides align to TRBD1. The CDR3 is 14 amino acids. Germline lookup yields CDR1 MNHNS and CDR2 SASEGT. CDR3 sequence (DNA): TGCGCCAGCAGTCCCGGGACAGGGACCTATGGCTACACCTTC. The encoded protein is CASSPGTGTYGYTF.

The chain combines TRBV1 with TRBJ2-7; TRBD2 is the table's D call, not checked against the DNA. TRBV1 is an annotated pseudogene. The CDR3 has 14 amino acids. This chain's CDR3 is CTSSLGAAPKVKYF. CDR3 DNA: TGCACCAGCAGCCTAGGCGCGGCTCCCAAGGTAAAGTACTTC.

This rearrangement joins TRBV19 to TRBJ2-1; TRBD2 matches at 7 bases. The CDR3 contains 17 residues. Germline loops: CDR1 LNHDA, CDR2 SQIVND (reference sequence). J gave up 0 bases and V 1 base, and 6 bases lay outside the gene matches. The CDR3 region has the DNA TGTGCCAGTAGTATAGGGAACCGCGGGAGCTCCTACAATGAGCAGTTCTTC. Translating gives CASSIGNRGSSYNEQFF.

V gene TRBV25-1 combines with J gene TRBJ1-1, with unresolved D. Germline CDR1 and CDR2: MGHDK and SYGVNS. The length of the CDR3 is 15 residues. V was cut by 4 bases and J by 3 bases, with 15 bases left in between. CDR3 in amino acids: CASSVVEGTDTEAFF. DNA of the CDR3: TGTGCCAGCAGTGTAGTGGAGGGCACGGACACTGAAGCTTTCTTT.

CDR3: CASSSPGFGGTEAFF. The DNA for the CDR3 is TGTGCCAGCAGCTCGCCGGGGTTTGGGGGGACTGAAGCTTTCTTT. The chain couples TRBV11-3 to TRBJ1-1, with a possible D match to TRBD1 (5 bases). The germline CDR1 and CDR2 sequences are SGHNT and YENEEA. The CDR3 runs to 15 residues. The germline V and J ends were trimmed by 4 bases and 5 bases, with 17 bases remaining between them.

The chain uses TRBV6-1 and TRBJ1-2; TRBD1 might be the D (5 bases). The CDR3 contains 14 residues. Germline V lookup: CDR1 MNHNS, CDR2 SASEGT. The V gene lost 7 bases and the J gene lost 0 bases, with 12 bases spanning the gap. The CDR3 is CASTRDVSNYGYTF. CDR3 DNA sequence: TGTGCCAGCACAAGGGACGTCTCTAACTATGGCTACACCTTC.

This clone was counted a few times. The chain recombines TRBV7-3 with TRBJ2-6; 10 positions match TRBD1. The germline V gene has CDR1 SGHTA and CDR2 FQGTGA. This CDR3 has 20 amino acids. Trimming cost V 1 base and J 2 bases; bases outside gene matches: 11. The CDR3 coding sequence is TGTGCCAGCAGCTTAAGGGGACCGGGACAGGGGATGACTGGGGCCAACGTCCTGACTTTC. Translation: CASSLRGPGQGMTGANVLTF.

The CDR3 loop reads CASSLGQILSGANVLTF. As DNA, the CDR3 is TGTGCCAGCAGCTTGGGACAGATACTCTCTGGGGCCAACGTCCTGACTTTC. The chain uses TRBV5-6 and TRBJ2-6; TRBD1 might be the D (5 bases). V lost 0 bases and J lost 0, with 10 bases in between. CDR1 SGHDT and CDR2 YYEEEE come from the germline V gene. The CDR3 length is 17 residues.

The CDR3 sequence: CASSLRETQYF. In DNA form, the CDR3 reads TGCGCCAGCAGCTTAAGAGAGACCCAGTACTTC. The chain couples TRBV5-1 to TRBJ2-5, with D uncertain. The V end lost 2 bases, the J end lost 4 bases, and 3 bases lay between the germline ends. The CDR3 spans 11 residues. Per germline, CDR1 SGHRS and CDR2 YFSETQ.

This clone was seen a few times. The chain recombines TRBV6-4 with TRBJ2-2; a weak D match, TRBD2 (5 bases). V was clipped by 8 bases and J by 8 bases, with 18 bases between them. Germline V CDR1 and CDR2: MRHNA, SNTAGT. The CDR3 covers 14 residues. CDR3 sequence: CASGKFGVSGELFF. The CDR3 coding sequence is TGTGCCAGCGGAAAGTTCGGGGTAAGTGGGGAGCTGTTTTTT.

This clone was detected only once. The genes are TRBV5-1 and TRBJ2-1; 15 bases map to TRBD2. The V gene end was trimmed by 4 bases and the J gene end by 7 bases; junction bases not matched to a gene: 6. The CDR3 covers 16 residues. Per the germline V gene, CDR1 is SGHRS and CDR2 is YFSETQ. CDR3 region: CASSQGLAGGRNEQFF. The CDR3 DNA sequence: TGCGCCAGCAGCCAGGGACTAGCGGGAGGAAGGAATGAGCAGTTCTTC.

In this sample, this clone turned up once. The gene calls are TRBV18 and TRBJ1-4; no clear D gene. CDR3 length equals 14 residues. V was pared by 2 bases and J by 8 bases, with 12 bases between. Germline V lookup: CDR1 KGHSH, CDR2 LQKENI. Here the CDR3 DNA reads TGTGCCAGCTCACCAGAAGGGCTTGGAGAAAAACTGTTTTTT. This gives the protein CASSPEGLGEKLFF.

V usage is TRBV6-5 and J usage is TRBJ2-1; unclear D gene. From germline, CDR1 is MNHEY and CDR2 SVGAGI. V was shortened by 5 bases and J by 2 bases, with 7 bases between the two germline ends. There are 13 residues in the CDR3. CDR3 nucleotides: TGTGCCAGCAGTGACAAAACCTACAATGAGCAGTTCTTC. It translates to CASSDKTYNEQFF.

The chain employs TRBV7-6 and TRBJ2-5, with 9 bases that match TRBD1. V dropped 5 bases and J dropped 8; count of bases not matched to a gene: 9. This CDR3 contains 14 residues. Germline CDR1 and CDR2: SGHVS and FNYEAQ. Written as DNA, the CDR3 is TGTGCCAGCAGCCTCCGGACAGGGGAGATTACCCAGTACTTC. The encoded protein is CASSLRTGEITQYF.

This clone was counted once. The chain employs TRBV15 and TRBJ1-2; D not certain. Germline V lookup: CDR1 LNHNV, CDR2 YYDKDF (reference sequence). With 3 bases removed from V and 8 bases from J, the gap between germline ends came to 13 bases. The CDR3 totals 13 residues. CDR3 nucleotides: TGTGCCACCAGCAGTCGCCCCGCGATCGGCTACACCTTC. This encodes CATSSRPAIGYTF.